The entry below gives a single T cell receptor beta chain sequence along with its context. Original methodology: It was from reference gene primer amplification that nucleated cell counts were estimated. The data were produced by immunoSEQ multiplex PCR, yet TCRdb's version contains in-frame clones alone and is incomplete. V, J and clone size derive from that table, while D and trimming were established from the DNA sequence. The sample lists 150,000 to 200,000 clones; approximately 91% were seen once. These data are taken from a study of blood T cell repertoires in COVID-19. The overall study: Samples of COVID-19 (acute and convalescent) were obtained from the United States, Italy and Spain. PBMCs, B-cell-depleted T cells, or T cells were the source of the cDNA or gDNA that made up the material.

The CDR3 length is 14 residues. CDR1 and CDR2 from the germline V gene are MNHNS and SASEGT. Deletions cut 1 base from V and 5 bases from J, with 8 bases between. V usage is TRBV6-1 and J usage is TRBJ2-2, with a tentative D call TRBD2 (5 bases). Material: peripheral blood. This TCR derives from a man younger than 35 with acute or convalescent COVID-19. Here the CDR3 reads CASSEVRRTGELFF. DNA of the CDR3: TGTGCCAGCAGTGAAGTGAGGAGGACCGGGGAGCTGTTTTTT.